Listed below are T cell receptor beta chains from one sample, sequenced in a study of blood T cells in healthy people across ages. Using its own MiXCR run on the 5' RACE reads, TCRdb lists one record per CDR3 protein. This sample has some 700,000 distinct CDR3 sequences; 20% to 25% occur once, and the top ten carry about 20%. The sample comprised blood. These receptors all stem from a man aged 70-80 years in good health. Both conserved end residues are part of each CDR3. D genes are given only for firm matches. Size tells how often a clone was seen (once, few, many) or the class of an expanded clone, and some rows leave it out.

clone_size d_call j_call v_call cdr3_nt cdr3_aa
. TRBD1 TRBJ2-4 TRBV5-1 TGCGCCAGCAGCTGGGACAGTCCCAAAAACATTCAGTACTTC CASSWDSPKNIQYF
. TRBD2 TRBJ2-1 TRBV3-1 TGTGCCAGCAGCTATATAGCGGGGGCCTACAATGAGCAGTTCTTC CASSYIAGAYNEQFF
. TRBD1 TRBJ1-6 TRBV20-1 TGCAGTGCTCCCCGGACAGGGGACAATTCACCCCTCCACTTT CSAPRTGDNSPLHF
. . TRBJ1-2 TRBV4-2 TGTGCCAGCAGCCAACTTGGGGGGGGTAACTATGGCTACACCTTC CASSQLGGGNYGYTF
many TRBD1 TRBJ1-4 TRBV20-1 TGCAGTGCGACGGACAGGCGCCATAATGAAAAACTGTTTTTT CSATDRRHNEKLFF
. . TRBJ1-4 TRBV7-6 TGTGCCAGCAGCGATGGCTTCGGGGATGAAAAACTGTTTTTT CASSDGFGDEKLFF
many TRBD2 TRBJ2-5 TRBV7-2 TGTGCCAGCAGCTTAGACCTAGCGGGAGGGGCAGGGACCCAGTACTTC CASSLDLAGGAGTQYF
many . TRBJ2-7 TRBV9 TGTGCCAGCAGCGACTTACTAGGAGGCGAGCAGTACTTC CASSDLLGGEQYF
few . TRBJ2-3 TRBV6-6 TGTGCCAGCAGTTACGGGCAGGCAGGGTCTACGCAGTATTTT CASSYGQAGSTQYF
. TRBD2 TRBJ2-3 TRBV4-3 TGCGCCAGCAGCCAAGATCCGGGACTAGCGAGAACAGATACGCAGTATTTT CASSQDPGLARTDTQYF
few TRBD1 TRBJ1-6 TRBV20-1 TGCAGTGCTTCTGGGACAGGAACAATCTCCTATAATTCACCCCTCCACTTT CSASGTGTISYNSPLHF
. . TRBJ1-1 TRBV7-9 TGTGCCAGCAAGGGGAGTGCTGAAGCTTTCTTT CASKGSAEAFF
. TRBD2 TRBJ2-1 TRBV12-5 TGTGCTAGTGGTCCTGGTACTAGCGGGGGGAACAATGAGCAGTTCTTC CASGPGTSGGNNEQFF
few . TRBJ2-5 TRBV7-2 TGTGCCAGCAGCTACCAGGCGGTACAAGAGACCCAGTACTTC CASSYQAVQETQYF
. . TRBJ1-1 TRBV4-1 TGCGCCAGCAGCCAGCACGGAGGGACTGAAGCTTTCTTT CASSQHGGTEAFF